A single T cell receptor (beta chain) is shown here with its context. The data were taken from a study of T cell responses to AZD1222 COVID-19 vaccine. The repertoire was sequenced with immunoSEQ multiplex PCR; TCRdb's copy has only in-frame clones and lacks some. Of around 160,000 clones in the sample, about 90% are singletons; the top ten hold around 2.8%. This sequence originates from an adult in good health. The sequencing here drew on peripheral blood, taken on day 0 of MenACWY control vaccination.

CDR3 coding DNA: TGCAGCGTTGAATCGGGAGTTCTCAATGAGCAGTTCTTC. Amino acids: CSVESGVLNEQFF. The chain employs TRBV29-1 and TRBJ2-1; possibly TRBD2 for D (6 bases). The CDR3 runs 13 residues. Germline assignment: CDR1 SQVTM and CDR2 ANQGSEA. The V gene lost 2 bases and the J gene lost 6 bases, with 11 bases spanning the gap.